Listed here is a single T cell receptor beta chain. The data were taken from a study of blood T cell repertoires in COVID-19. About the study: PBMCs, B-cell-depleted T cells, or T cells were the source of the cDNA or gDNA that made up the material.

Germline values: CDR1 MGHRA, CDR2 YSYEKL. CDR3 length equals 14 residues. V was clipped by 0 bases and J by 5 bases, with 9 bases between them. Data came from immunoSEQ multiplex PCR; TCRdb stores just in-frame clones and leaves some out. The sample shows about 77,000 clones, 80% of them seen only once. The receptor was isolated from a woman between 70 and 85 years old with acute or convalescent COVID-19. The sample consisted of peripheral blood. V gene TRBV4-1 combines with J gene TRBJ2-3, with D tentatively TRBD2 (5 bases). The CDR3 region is CASSQDRGRDTQYF. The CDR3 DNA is TGCGCCAGCAGCCAAGATCGGGGTAGAGATACGCAGTATTTT.